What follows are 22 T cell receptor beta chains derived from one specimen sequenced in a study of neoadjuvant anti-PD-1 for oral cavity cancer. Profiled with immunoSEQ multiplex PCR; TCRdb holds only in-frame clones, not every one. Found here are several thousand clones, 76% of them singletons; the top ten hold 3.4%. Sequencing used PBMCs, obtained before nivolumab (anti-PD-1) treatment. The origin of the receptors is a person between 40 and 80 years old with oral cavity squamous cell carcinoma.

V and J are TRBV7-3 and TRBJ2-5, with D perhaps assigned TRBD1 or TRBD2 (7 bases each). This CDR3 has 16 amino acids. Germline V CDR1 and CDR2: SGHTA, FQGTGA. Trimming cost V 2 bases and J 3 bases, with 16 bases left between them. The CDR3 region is CASSLRQGGTEETQYF. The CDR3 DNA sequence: TGTGCCAGCAGCTTACGGCAGGGAGGGACAGAAGAGACCCAGTACTTC.

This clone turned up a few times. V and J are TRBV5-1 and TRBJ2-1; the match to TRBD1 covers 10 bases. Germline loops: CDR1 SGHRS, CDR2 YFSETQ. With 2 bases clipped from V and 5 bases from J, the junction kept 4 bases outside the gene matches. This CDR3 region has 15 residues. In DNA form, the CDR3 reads TGCGCCAGCAGCTTCGGGACAGGGGAGAACAATGAGCAGTTCTTC. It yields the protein CASSFGTGENNEQFF.

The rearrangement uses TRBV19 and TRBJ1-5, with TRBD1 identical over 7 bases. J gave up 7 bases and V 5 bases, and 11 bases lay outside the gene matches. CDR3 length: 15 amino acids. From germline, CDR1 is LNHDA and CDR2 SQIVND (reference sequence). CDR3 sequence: CASSFGGGVGQPQHF. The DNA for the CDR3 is TGTGCCAGTAGTTTTGGAGGGGGCGTAGGACAGCCCCAGCATTTT.

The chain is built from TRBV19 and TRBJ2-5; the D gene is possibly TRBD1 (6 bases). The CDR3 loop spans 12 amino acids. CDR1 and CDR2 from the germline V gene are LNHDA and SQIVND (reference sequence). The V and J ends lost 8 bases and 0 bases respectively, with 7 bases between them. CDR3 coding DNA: TGTGCCAGTGGACAGTACCAAGAGACCCAGTACTTC. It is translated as CASGQYQETQYF. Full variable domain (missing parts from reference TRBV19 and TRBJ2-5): DGGITQSPKYLFRKEGQNVTLSCEQNLNHDAMYWYRQDPGQGLRLIYYSQIVNDFQKGDIAEGYSVSREKKESFPLTVTSAQKNPTAFYLCASGQYQETQYFGPGTRLLVL.

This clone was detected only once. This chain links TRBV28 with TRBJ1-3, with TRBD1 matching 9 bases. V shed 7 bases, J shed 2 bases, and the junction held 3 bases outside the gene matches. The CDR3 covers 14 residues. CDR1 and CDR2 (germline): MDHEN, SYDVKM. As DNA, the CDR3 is TGTGCCAGCACCAGACAGGGGGCTGGAAACACCATATATTTT. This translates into CASTRQGAGNTIYF.

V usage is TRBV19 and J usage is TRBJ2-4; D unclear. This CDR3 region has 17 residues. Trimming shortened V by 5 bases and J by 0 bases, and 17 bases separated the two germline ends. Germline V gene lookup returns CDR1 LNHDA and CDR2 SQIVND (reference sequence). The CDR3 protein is CASSPESGILAKNIQYF. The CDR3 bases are TGTGCCAGTAGTCCCGAGTCGGGTATTCTAGCCAAAAACATTCAGTACTTC.

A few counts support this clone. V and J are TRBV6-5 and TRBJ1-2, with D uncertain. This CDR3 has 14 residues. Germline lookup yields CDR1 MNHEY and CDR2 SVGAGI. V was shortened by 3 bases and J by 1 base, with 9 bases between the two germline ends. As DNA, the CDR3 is TGTGCCAGCAGTTATGGCAGAGTTAACTATGGCTACACCTTC. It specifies CASSYGRVNYGYTF.

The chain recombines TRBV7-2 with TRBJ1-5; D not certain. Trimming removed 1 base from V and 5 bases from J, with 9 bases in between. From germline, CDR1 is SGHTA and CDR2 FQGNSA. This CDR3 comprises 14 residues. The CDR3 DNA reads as TGTGCCAGCAGCTTAGACGGCAGAGATCAGCCCCAGCATTTT. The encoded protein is CASSLDGRDQPQHF.

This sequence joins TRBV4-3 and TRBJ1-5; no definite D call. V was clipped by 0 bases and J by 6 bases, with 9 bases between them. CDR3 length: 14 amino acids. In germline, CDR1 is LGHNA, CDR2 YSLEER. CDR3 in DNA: TGCGCCAGCAGCCAAGATGTAGGGCTTCAGCCCCAGCATTTT. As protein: CASSQDVGLQPQHF.

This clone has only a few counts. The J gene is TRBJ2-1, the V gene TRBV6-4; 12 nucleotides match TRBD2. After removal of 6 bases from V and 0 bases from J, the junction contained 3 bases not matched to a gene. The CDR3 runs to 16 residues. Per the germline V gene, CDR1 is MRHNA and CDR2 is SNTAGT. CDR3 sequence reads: CASSPLAGGSYNEQFF. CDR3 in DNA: TGTGCCAGCAGCCCACTAGCGGGAGGCTCCTACAATGAGCAGTTCTTC.

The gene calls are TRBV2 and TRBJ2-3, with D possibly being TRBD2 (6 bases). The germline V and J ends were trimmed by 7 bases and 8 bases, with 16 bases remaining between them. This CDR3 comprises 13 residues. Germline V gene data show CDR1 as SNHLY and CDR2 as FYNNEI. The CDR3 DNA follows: TGTGCCAGCATGGGTGGGGGGAGAGTTACGCAGTATTTT. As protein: CASMGGGRVTQYF.

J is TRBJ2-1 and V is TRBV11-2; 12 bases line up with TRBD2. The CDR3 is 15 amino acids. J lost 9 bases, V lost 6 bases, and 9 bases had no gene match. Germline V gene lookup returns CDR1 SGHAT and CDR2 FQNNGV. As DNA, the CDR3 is TGTGCCAGCAGATCTCTAGCGGGGGGGCCAGGTGAGCAGTTCTTC. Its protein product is CASRSLAGGPGEQFF.

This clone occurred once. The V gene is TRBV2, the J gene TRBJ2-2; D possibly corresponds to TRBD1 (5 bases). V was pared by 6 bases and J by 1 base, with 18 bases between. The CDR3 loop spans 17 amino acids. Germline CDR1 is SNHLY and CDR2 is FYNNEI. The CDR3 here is CASRDQFKGQNTGELFF. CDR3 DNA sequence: TGTGCCAGCAGAGACCAATTTAAAGGACAGAACACCGGGGAGCTGTTTTTT. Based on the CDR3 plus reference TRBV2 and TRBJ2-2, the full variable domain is EPEVTQTPSHQVTQMGQEVILRCVPISNHLYFYWYRQILGQKVEFLVSFYNNEISEKSEIFDDQFSVERPDGSNFTLKIRSTKLEDSAMYFCASRDQFKGQNTGELFFGEGSRLTVL.

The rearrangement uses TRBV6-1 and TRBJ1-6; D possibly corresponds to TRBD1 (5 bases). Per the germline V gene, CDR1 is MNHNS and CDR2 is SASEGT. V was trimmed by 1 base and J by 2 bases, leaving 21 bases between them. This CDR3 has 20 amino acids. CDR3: CASSEVRQWVTSPYNSPLHF. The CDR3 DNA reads TGTGCCAGCAGTGAAGTCAGACAGTGGGTCACGAGCCCCTATAATTCACCCCTCCACTTT.

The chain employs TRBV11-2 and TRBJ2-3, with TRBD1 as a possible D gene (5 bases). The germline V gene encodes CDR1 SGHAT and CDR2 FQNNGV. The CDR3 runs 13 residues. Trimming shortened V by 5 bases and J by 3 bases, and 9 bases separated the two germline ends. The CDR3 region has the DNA TGTGCCAGCAGCGCCAGGGTGACAGATACGCAGTATTTT. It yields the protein CASSARVTDTQYF.

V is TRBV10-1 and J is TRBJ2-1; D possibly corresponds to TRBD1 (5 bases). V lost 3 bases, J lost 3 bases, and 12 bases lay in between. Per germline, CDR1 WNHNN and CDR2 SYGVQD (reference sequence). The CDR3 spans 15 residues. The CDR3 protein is CASSEAGPNYNEQFF. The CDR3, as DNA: TGCGCCAGCAGTGAAGCAGGGCCTAACTACAATGAGCAGTTCTTC.

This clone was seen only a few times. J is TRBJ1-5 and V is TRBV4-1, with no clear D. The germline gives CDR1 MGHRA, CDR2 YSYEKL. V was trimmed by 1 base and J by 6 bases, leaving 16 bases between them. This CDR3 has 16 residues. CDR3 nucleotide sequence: TGCGCCAGCAGCCAAGGGGTCGGCTCTTTGAGTCAGCCCCAGCATTTT. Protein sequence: CASSQGVGSLSQPQHF.

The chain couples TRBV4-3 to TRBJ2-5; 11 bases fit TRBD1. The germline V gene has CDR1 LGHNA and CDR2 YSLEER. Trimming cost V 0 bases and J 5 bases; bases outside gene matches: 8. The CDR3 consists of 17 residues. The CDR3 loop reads CASSQERGQGAGETQYF. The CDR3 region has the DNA TGCGCCAGCAGCCAAGAACGAGGACAGGGGGCCGGGGAGACCCAGTACTTC.

The CDR3 DNA is TGTGCCAGCAGCTCGGATTCAGCGGGGGGAGGGACAGATACGCAGTATTTT. This encodes CASSSDSAGGGTDTQYF. V usage is TRBV11-2 and J usage is TRBJ2-3; 9 bases match TRBD2. This CDR3 is built from 17 residues. Germline trimming cut 4 bases from V and 3 bases from J; bases unmatched to any gene: 11. Looked up from germline, CDR1 is SGHAT and CDR2 is FQNNGV.

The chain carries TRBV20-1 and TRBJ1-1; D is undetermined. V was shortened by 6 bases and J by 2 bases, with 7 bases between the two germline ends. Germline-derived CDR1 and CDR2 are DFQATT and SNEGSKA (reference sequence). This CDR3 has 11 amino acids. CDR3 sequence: CSAFSNTEAFF. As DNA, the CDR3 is TGCAGTGCCTTCTCCAACACTGAAGCTTTCTTT.

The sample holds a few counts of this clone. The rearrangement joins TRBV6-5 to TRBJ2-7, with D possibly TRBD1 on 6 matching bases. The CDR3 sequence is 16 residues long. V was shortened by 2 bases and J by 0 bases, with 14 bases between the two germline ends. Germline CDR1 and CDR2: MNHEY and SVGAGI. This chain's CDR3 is CASSYPWTVISYEQYF. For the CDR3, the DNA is TGTGCCAGCAGTTACCCCTGGACAGTAATCTCCTACGAGCAGTACTTC.

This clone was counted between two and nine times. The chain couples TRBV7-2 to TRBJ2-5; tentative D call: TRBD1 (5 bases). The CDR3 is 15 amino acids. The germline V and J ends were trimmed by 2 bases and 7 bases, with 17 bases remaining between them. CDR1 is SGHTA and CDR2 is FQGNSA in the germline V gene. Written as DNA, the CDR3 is TGTGCCAGCAGCTTAACCAGGGATGGTTCGGGGACCCAGTACTTC. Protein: CASSLTRDGSGTQYF.